The 32 T cell receptor beta chains reported below all come from one sample, sequenced in a study of blood T cell repertoires in COVID-19 (TCRdb year 2020). Preparation of the library involved the immunoSEQ multiplex PCR assay. The clones in this table, taken by TCRdb from immuneACCESS, are in-frame only. Not every clone is retained; where verified, under half of the shortfall comes from an unresolved V gene, and the cause of the rest is unknown. For this sample the table gives fewer than 250,000 clones, of which approximately 91% were detected only once. About 2.5% of the sample rests with the top ten. Sequenced input: peripheral blood. The receptors shown here come from an older woman with acute or convalescent COVID-19.

CDR3 sequence: CASSYRQGVHEQYF. The CDR3 DNA follows: TGTGCCAGCAGTTACAGGCAGGGCGTTCACGAGCAGTACTTC. The chain carries TRBV6-2 or TRBV6-3 and TRBJ2-7; possibly TRBD1 for D (5 bases). Germline V gene lookup returns CDR1 MNHEY and CDR2 SVGEGT. V shed 2 bases and J shed 5 bases, with 13 bases lying between them. CDR3 length: 14 residues.

This rearrangement joins TRBV14 to TRBJ2-5; 9 nucleotides match TRBD1. V lost 0 bases to trimming and J lost 5 bases; unmatched junction nucleotides: 7. CDR1 and CDR2 from the germline V gene are SGHDN and FVKESK. The CDR3 has 16 residues. As DNA, the CDR3 is TGTGCCAGCAGCCAAGATCGAACAGGGGGCCTGGAGACCCAGTACTTC. Protein sequence: CASSQDRTGGLETQYF.

V gene TRBV29-1 combines with J gene TRBJ1-2; perhaps TRBD1 as D (5 bases). CDR3 length: 11 amino acids. Per germline, CDR1 SQVTM and CDR2 ANQGSEA. Trimming removed 4 bases from V and 6 bases from J, with 9 bases in between. CDR3 region: CSVGRADGYTF. The CDR3 nucleotides are TGCAGCGTTGGCAGGGCCGATGGCTACACCTTC. Drawing the rest from reference TRBV29-1 and TRBJ1-2, the complete variable domain is SAVISQKPSRDICQRGTSLTIQCQVDSQVTMMFWYRQQPGQSLTLIATANQGSEATYESGFVIDKFPISRPNLTFSTLTVSNMSPEDSSIYLCSVGRADGYTFGSGTRLTVV.

A note on this clone: Other DNA variants within this sample encode the same CDR3. The chain is built from TRBV3-1 (or the pseudogene TRBV3-2) and TRBJ2-5, with D tentatively TRBD1 (6 bases). Germline values: CDR1 LGHDT, CDR2 YNNKEL (reference sequence). The CDR3 runs to 14 residues. V gave up 1 base and J gave up 4 bases, with 10 bases separating them. CDR3 in amino acids: CASSQGVGGETQYF. DNA for the CDR3: TGTGCCAGCAGCCAAGGGGTAGGGGGAGAGACCCAGTACTTC.

The V call is TRBV5-1, the J call TRBJ2-3; 7 positions match TRBD2. The CDR3 loop spans 14 amino acids. J was trimmed by 4 bases and V by 4 bases; bases with no gene match: 6. Germline CDR1 SGHRS, CDR2 YFSETQ. The CDR3 coding sequence is TGCGCCAGCAGCCGGGCGGGGGATTCAGATACGCAGTATTTT. Protein product: CASSRAGDSDTQYF.

The rearrangement uses TRBV6-1 and TRBJ1-5; D may be TRBD1 (5 bases). Germline V gene data show CDR1 as MNHNS and CDR2 as SASEGT. CDR3 length: 17 residues. Trimming took 4 bases from V and 4 from J, leaving 20 bases between them. The CDR3 region is CASSVFGGRGDNQPQHF. CDR3 sequence (DNA): TGTGCCAGCAGTGTCTTTGGAGGGAGGGGAGATAATCAGCCCCAGCATTTT.

The chain is built from TRBV19 and TRBJ2-4, with 8 bases fitting TRBD1. V shed 1 base, J shed 4 bases, and the junction held 6 bases outside the gene matches. There are 16 residues in the CDR3. Per germline, CDR1 LNHDA and CDR2 SQIVND (reference sequence). In DNA form, the CDR3 reads TGTGCCAGTAGTATAGCGGGACAGGCATCAAAAAACATTCAGTACTTC. Protein product: CASSIAGQASKNIQYF.

The rearrangement uses TRBV20-1 and TRBJ2-2; 8 bases match TRBD2. This CDR3 has 16 amino acids. Losses at the gene ends were 3 bases for V and 4 bases for J; bases not matched to a gene: 10. Germline CDR1 is DFQATT and CDR2 is SNEGSKA (reference sequence). CDR3 residues: CSASARTSFLTGELFF. The DNA of the CDR3 is TGCAGTGCTAGTGCTCGGACTAGCTTCCTCACCGGGGAGCTGTTTTTT.

This clone was recorded a few times. The V call is TRBV10-3, the J call TRBJ1-2; TRBD1 agrees at 9 bases. The CDR3 loop spans 14 amino acids. Trimming took 3 bases from V and 4 from J; bases not matched to a gene: 3. Germline assignment: CDR1 ENHRY and CDR2 SYGVKD. CDR3 loop: CAISESDRGYGYTF. DNA of the CDR3: TGTGCCATCAGTGAATCGGACAGGGGCTATGGCTACACCTTC.

V is TRBV9 and J is TRBJ1-1; D is perhaps TRBD1 (5 bases). The CDR3 runs to 13 residues. V was cut by 3 bases and J by 2 bases, with 8 bases left in between. CDR1 is SGDLS, CDR2 YYNGEE, per germline. The CDR3 loop is CASSATVNTEAFF. As DNA, the CDR3 is TGTGCCAGCAGCGCGACAGTTAACACTGAAGCTTTCTTT.

As to this clone: As the CDR3 is not closed by the conserved phenylalanine or tryptophan, this likely results from a read error. The DNA is left out, because the CDR3 cannot be placed on it with certainty; the CDR3 is given as TCRdb lists it. The chain couples TRBV5-6 to TRBJ1-6; no check of the table's D call, TRBD1, against the DNA was made. CDR1 is SGHDT and CDR2 is YYEEEE in the germline V gene. The CDR3 is 9 amino acids in total, end residues counted. CDR3 amino acids: CASSLGLLI.

The chain links TRBV24-1 to TRBJ2-7; 10 nucleotides agree with TRBD2. Losses at the gene ends were 5 bases for V and 4 bases for J; bases not matched to a gene: 7. The CDR3 contains 15 residues. Per the germline V gene, CDR1 is KGHDR and CDR2 is SFDVKD. The CDR3 bases are TGTGCCACCAGTGTTAGCGGGAGGCCGAGATACGAGCAGTACTTC. Translation: CATSVSGRPRYEQYF.

This chain links TRBV2 with TRBJ2-5; TRBD2 might be the D (5 bases). Deletions cut 6 bases from V and 1 base from J, with 12 bases between. CDR3 length: 14 amino acids. From germline, CDR1 is SNHLY and CDR2 FYNNEI. CDR3 nucleotide sequence: TGTGCCAGCAGACTAGAAACGGTCCAAGAGACCCAGTACTTC. Its translation: CASRLETVQETQYF.

This chain joins TRBV19 and TRBJ1-2, with 7 bases matching TRBD1. This CDR3 is 15 amino acids long. The V segment lost 5 bases and the J segment 0 bases; nucleotides outside the gene matches: 6. Germline loops: CDR1 LNHDA, CDR2 SQIVND (reference sequence). The CDR3 sequence is CASSSGTDPNYGYTF. CDR3 nucleotide sequence: TGTGCCAGTAGTTCCGGGACAGATCCTAACTATGGCTACACCTTC.

This chain connects TRBV19 to TRBJ2-2; D ambiguous. The V gene's germline CDR1 is LNHDA and CDR2 SQIVND (reference sequence). V was shortened by 5 bases and J by 5 bases, with 6 bases between the two germline ends. The CDR3 has 12 residues. The CDR3: CASSFVTGELFF. The CDR3 nucleotides read TGTGCCAGTAGTTTCGTGACCGGGGAGCTGTTTTTT.

The V call is TRBV19, the J call TRBJ1-4; possible D gene TRBD1, 6 bases. Germline V gene sequence: CDR1 LNHDA, CDR2 SQIVND (reference sequence). V was trimmed by 10 bases and J by 4 bases, leaving 16 bases between them. The CDR3 length is 14 residues. CDR3 DNA sequence: TGTGCCACCTCGACCCAGGGGTATAATGAAAAACTGTTTTTT. Its translation: CATSTQGYNEKLFF.

The genes are TRBV18 and TRBJ2-5; D possibly corresponds to TRBD1 (5 bases). V shed 0 bases and J shed 2 bases, with 16 bases lying between them. The germline gives CDR1 KGHSH, CDR2 LQKENI. The CDR3 has 17 amino acids. CDR3 loop: CASSPPGHQGRQETQYF. CDR3 bases: TGTGCCAGCTCACCACCAGGGCACCAGGGTAGACAAGAGACCCAGTACTTC.

The chain carries TRBV7-2 and TRBJ2-1; possible D gene TRBD1, 7 bases. V was pared by 4 bases and J by 2 bases, with 18 bases between. The CDR3 has 17 amino acids. From germline, CDR1 is SGHTA and CDR2 FQGNSA. The CDR3 region is CASSWRRGETTYNEQFF. The CDR3 DNA reads TGTGCCAGCAGCTGGCGCAGGGGGGAAACTACCTACAATGAGCAGTTCTTC.

The chain carries TRBV4-2 and TRBJ1-4, with TRBD1 matching over 9 bases. With 2 bases clipped from V and 6 bases from J, the junction kept 4 bases outside the gene matches. The CDR3 contains 15 residues. In germline, CDR1 is LGHNA, CDR2 YNFKEQ. The CDR3 region has the DNA TGTGCCAGCAGCCAAACCCGGGACAGGGATGAAAAACTGTTTTTT. The encoded protein is CASSQTRDRDEKLFF.

The chain employs TRBV23-1 and TRBJ2-1; 16 bases agree with TRBD2. TRBV23-1 is marked as an open reading frame, function uncertain. V lost 2 bases to trimming and J lost 5 bases; unmatched junction nucleotides: 9. CDR3 size: 19 residues. In DNA form, the CDR3 reads TGCGCCAGCAGTCAAGGGACTAGCGGGGGGGTGAGGGTGAACAATGAGCAGTTCTTC. Protein: CASSQGTSGGVRVNNEQFF.

This chain uses TRBV5-1 with TRBJ2-3, with 7 bases lining up with TRBD2. This CDR3 contains 15 residues. The V segment lost 1 base and the J segment 4 bases; nucleotides outside the gene matches: 6. Germline assignment: CDR1 SGHRS and CDR2 YFSETQ. The CDR3 bases are TGCGCCAGCAGCTTGAGTGGGGGAGGGGCAGATACGCAGTATTTT. Its protein product is CASSLSGGGADTQYF.

This clone has a handful of counts. The V and J genes are TRBV10-2 and TRBJ2-7; 10 nucleotides align to TRBD1. The CDR3 covers 15 residues. The germline gives CDR1 WSHSY, CDR2 SAAADI. V was clipped by 6 bases and J by 4 bases; unmatched bases: 9. CDR3 in DNA: TGCGCCAGCAGGACAGGGGGCTCCCGCTGGTACGAGCAGTACTTC. Amino acid sequence: CASRTGGSRWYEQYF.

The V gene is TRBV29-1, the J gene TRBJ2-5; 9 bases match TRBD2. The V gene end was trimmed by 3 bases and the J gene end by 4 bases; junction bases not matched to a gene: 0. Germline V gene data show CDR1 as SQVTM and CDR2 as ANQGSEA. This CDR3 spans 12 amino acids. The CDR3 loop is CSVEGLAETQYF. The CDR3 coding sequence is TGCAGCGTTGAGGGACTAGCAGAGACCCAGTACTTC.

The genes are TRBV7-2 and TRBJ1-3; 7 bases agree with TRBD1. The CDR3 loop spans 15 amino acids. Per the germline V gene, CDR1 is SGHTA and CDR2 is FQGNSA. Trimming removed 5 bases from V and 4 bases from J; junction bases left unmatched: 8. The CDR3 DNA is TGTGCCAGCAGCCTGCTCGGGACAGACGGAAACACCATATATTTT. Translating gives CASSLLGTDGNTIYF.

The V gene is TRBV5-1, the J gene TRBJ2-3; 10 nucleotides agree with TRBD1. This CDR3 comprises 16 residues. V lost 4 bases, J lost 5 bases, and 10 bases stayed unmatched. Germline values: CDR1 SGHRS, CDR2 YFSETQ. In nucleotides, the CDR3 is TGCGCCAGCAGCGCATCCGGGACAGGGGTCGGAGATACGCAGTATTTT. Its protein is CASSASGTGVGDTQYF.

This rearrangement joins TRBV5-4 to TRBJ2-5, with 8 bases matching TRBD1. The germline CDR1 and CDR2 sequences are SGHNT and YYREEE (reference sequence). The CDR3 has 14 residues. The V segment lost 1 base and the J segment 5 bases; nucleotides outside the gene matches: 4. The chain's CDR3 is CASSLQGAEETQYF. CDR3 DNA: TGTGCCAGCAGCTTGCAGGGGGCAGAGGAGACCCAGTACTTC.

The chain has TRBV9 and TRBJ1-2, with D perhaps TRBD1 (5 bases). This CDR3 comprises 13 residues. Germline values: CDR1 SGDLS, CDR2 YYNGEE. The germline V and J ends were trimmed by 0 bases and 3 bases, with 6 bases remaining between them. Here the CDR3 DNA reads TGTGCCAGCAGCGTAGGGGGGGACTATGGCTACACCTTC. Its translation is CASSVGGDYGYTF.

This chain uses TRBV5-1 with TRBJ1-1; 9 bases align to TRBD1. CDR1 is SGHRS and CDR2 is YFSETQ in the germline V gene. The V and J ends lost 4 bases and 6 bases, in that order; junction bases with no gene match: 7. CDR3 size: 14 residues. CDR3 bases: TGCGCCAGCAGCATGGGGACAGGGCGGGCTGAAGCTTTCTTT. Its protein is CASSMGTGRAEAFF.

This rearrangement joins TRBV21-1 to TRBJ2-1; the table's D gene call, TRBD2, was not cross checked with the DNA. TRBV21-1 is listed as a pseudogene. The CDR3 spans 15 residues. Here the CDR3 reads CASSRPRGDPGEQFF. The CDR3 nucleotides read TGTGCCAGCAGCAGGCCGCGGGGGGACCCCGGTGAGCAGTTCTTC.

The chain is built from TRBV2 and TRBJ1-2, with D possibly matching TRBD1 (6 bases). The CDR3 loop spans 16 amino acids. V shed 0 bases and J shed 4 bases, with 15 bases lying between them. Looked up from germline, CDR1 is SNHLY and CDR2 is FYNNEI. CDR3 sequence: CASSEALGTSPYGYTF. DNA of the CDR3: TGTGCCAGCAGTGAAGCGCTTGGGACATCCCCCTATGGCTACACCTTC.

The chain carries TRBV6-2 or TRBV6-3 and TRBJ2-1; TRBD1 is a possible D gene (6 bases). The CDR3 has 11 residues. CDR1 MNHEY and CDR2 SVGEGT come from the germline V gene. The germline V and J ends were trimmed by 5 bases and 15 bases, with 14 bases remaining between them. CDR3 sequence (DNA): TGTGCCAGCAGTCAGGGGACGGGGCGGTTCTTC. Translation gives CASSQGTGRFF.

The chain couples TRBV6-5 to TRBJ1-3, with unresolved D. The germline V and J ends were trimmed by 8 bases and 0 bases, with 8 bases remaining between them. Germline values: CDR1 MNHEY, CDR2 SVGAGI. The CDR3 spans 13 residues. The CDR3 nucleotides read TGTGCCAGCCGACTCGACTCTGGAAACACCATATATTTT. As protein: CASRLDSGNTIYF.